The 4 T cell receptor beta chains below were found in one sample sequenced in a study of siplizumab effects on memory and regulatory T cells. Using immunoSEQ multiplex PCR, the repertoire was profiled, and TCRdb retains in-frame clones only, with some absent. Counted here are over 50,000 clones, around 78% occurring once; the ten biggest clones make up more than 3.5%. The sample consisted of memory CD4+ T cells sorted from blood. These receptors were taken from a human donor in good health.

This clone was picked up one time. The chain uses TRBV5-1 and TRBJ1-2; 7 bases line up with TRBD1. V dropped 1 base and J dropped 8; count of bases not matched to a gene: 11. This CDR3 has 15 residues. Germline assignment: CDR1 SGHRS and CDR2 YFSETQ. DNA for the CDR3: TGCGCCAGCAGCTTGAACCTGGGACAGAGCGGCGGCTACACCTTC. Protein product: CASSLNLGQSGGYTF.

The chain combines TRBV5-1 with TRBJ1-4; 9 nucleotides align to TRBD1. This CDR3 spans 15 amino acids. V lost 5 bases and J lost 7; bases outside the gene matches: 9. CDR1 SGHRS and CDR2 YFSETQ come from the germline V gene. CDR3 nucleotides: TGCGCCAGCAGATTCGGACAGGGGTTAAGTGAAAAACTGTTTTTT. Its translation: CASRFGQGLSEKLFF. The full variable domain, its missing parts supplied by reference TRBV5-1 and TRBJ1-4, is KAGVTQTPRYLIKTRGQQVTLSCSPISGHRSVSWYQQTPGQGLQFLFEYFSETQRNKGNFPGRFSGRQFSNSRSEMNVSTLELGDSALYLCASRFGQGLSEKLFFGSGTQLSVL.

The CDR3 loop reads CASSFGSSGQGKETQYF. CDR3 sequence (DNA): TGCGCCAGCAGCTTCGGTTCTTCAGGGCAGGGGAAAGAGACCCAGTACTTC. V gene TRBV5-1 combines with J gene TRBJ2-5, with D possibly being TRBD1 (6 bases). The CDR3 sequence is 17 residues long. Germline CDR1 and CDR2: SGHRS and YFSETQ. Trimming removed 2 bases from V and 3 bases from J, with 20 bases in between. The whole variable domain, filled in from reference TRBV5-1 and TRBJ2-5, reads KAGVTQTPRYLIKTRGQQVTLSCSPISGHRSVSWYQQTPGQGLQFLFEYFSETQRNKGNFPGRFSGRQFSNSRSEMNVSTLELGDSALYLCASSFGSSGQGKETQYFGPGTRLLVL.

This chain uses TRBV29-1 with TRBJ1-2; 12 bases map to TRBD1. The ends lost 4 bases at V and 10 bases at J; junction bases unmatched: 16. The CDR3 runs to 16 residues. Germline V lookup: CDR1 SQVTM, CDR2 ANQGSEA. This CDR3 reads CSVVRDRGRGKAPYTF. The CDR3 DNA sequence: TGCAGCGTTGTCCGGGACAGGGGGCGCGGTAAAGCCCCCTACACCTTC.